The TCR beta chain described here comes from a study of PD-1 blockade in classical Hodgkin lymphoma (TCRdb year 2020). About the full investigation: Nivolumab dosing was 3 mg/kg intravenously every 2 weeks, continuing until either disease progression or unacceptable toxicity. The study used CyTOF and TCR beta sequencing to define a peripheral blood immune signature of response to PD-1 blockade in classical Hodgkin lymphoma.

Paper-wide results and their limitations: Trial patients with a complete response had baseline diversity similar to that of newly diagnosed patients, while partial responders and progressors had significantly lower diversity. Lower diversity was observed in patients in whom nivolumab was started less than 1 year after ASCT, and these patients were excluded from later analyses so that confounding by immune reconstitution would be avoided. By C4D1, a significant rise was seen in CD4+ TCR diversity but not in CD8+ TCR diversity (p=0.0027 vs p=0.16), and the rise was most apparent among complete responders (p=0.02). The study was limited to a single clinical trial cohort, and causes of repertoire differences, possibly disease activity or prior therapy, remained undefined. Baseline TCR diversity was reported to be lower in newly diagnosed patients than in healthy donors and to be lower still in relapsed/refractory patients.

Notes on this clone: Its antigen is currently not known. Base qualities are not provided; no much larger clone lies one nucleotide away.

Genomic DNA was extracted with the Qiagen DNeasy kit from unsorted PBMCs and from negatively selected CD4+ and CD8+ fractions. Amplification of TCR beta CDR3 regions was done by immunoSEQ multiplex PCR with primers that anneal to V and J segments. A synthetic immune receptor repertoire was used to minimize amplification bias, and remaining bias was computationally removed after sequencing. For the original study's pipeline: Custom Python scripts were used to quantify repertoire diversity as the Shannon entropy index. Unsorted, CD4+ and CD8+ repertoires were analyzed separately, except in combined analyses where CD4+ and CD8+ sequences were merged in silico. Clonal expansion was defined as a frequency increase of at least 2-fold after treatment compared with C1D1, and clones undetected at baseline were assigned a pseudocount of 0.5. Clones with 0 or 1 copy at C1D1 were classified as singleton clones, and clones with 2 or more copies were classified as non-singleton clones. Clones expanded in unsorted samples were annotated as CD4+, CD8+ or unknown by matching protein sequences in sorted samples from the same patient. Wilcoxon tests on paired samples were used to test changes in diversity from C1D1 to C4D1. TCRdb obtained this table from immuneACCESS and retained in-frame rearrangements with V and J assigned. These tables miss some clones; where compared with another copy, unresolved V genes account for less than half of the shortfall, and the remainder is unexplained. That table supplies the V and J calls and clone size; D and trimming were determined from the DNA. For this sample the table gives under 30,000 clones, of which more than 75% were detected only once. Roughly 12% of the sample is taken by the ten largest.

Trimming leaves V shorter by 3 bases and J shorter by 2 bases, with the junction holding 4 bases beyond the gene matches. The CDR3 numbers 16 residues from cysteine through phenylalanine. Of the read, only the CDR3 DNA is kept; its 48 bases are in frame from base 1. Taken from the germline V gene, the CDR1 and CDR2 loops are MGHRA and YSYEKL. In light of the paper, this sample's time point label describes: cycle 2 day 1 (C2D1) of nivolumab. Every trial patient had relapsed after autologous stem cell transplantation, and cohorts A, B and C differed in prior brentuximab vedotin exposure. The trial cohort was composed of roughly 60 patients with relapsed/refractory classical Hodgkin lymphoma, for whom complete response, partial response or progressive disease was recorded as best overall response. In the multi-cohort phase II CheckMate 205 trial, trial patients received single-agent nivolumab. An independent review committee assessed best overall response by applying the 2007 International Working Group response criteria. Trial PBMCs were collected just before the start of nivolumab (C1D1) and during therapy at cycle 2 day 1 and cycle 4 day 1. Peripheral blood was collected in 8 mL Vacutainer Cell Preparation Tubes, from which PBMCs were isolated by centrifugation and then cryopreserved.

The chain couples TRBV4-1 to TRBJ1-5; TRBD1 aligns with 10 central bases. This receptor was obtained from a human donor with classical Hodgkin lymphoma. Sequenced here: peripheral blood mononuclear cells (PBMCs), sampled before the second cycle of nivolumab. DNA sequence: TGCGCCAGCAGCCACGCGGACAGGGGGGGCAATCAGCCCCAGCATTTT. Its protein is CASSHADRGGNQPQHF.